This entry concerns a single T cell receptor beta chain. The data are from a study of blood T cell repertoires in COVID-19. V lost 5 bases to trimming and J lost 2 bases; unmatched junction nucleotides: 7. The CDR3 length is 15 residues. Per the germline V gene, CDR1 is ENHRY and CDR2 is SYGVKD. Profiling relied on immunoSEQ multiplex PCR, and the TCRdb table lists in-frame clones only, not all of them. The sample includes about 34,000 clones, roughly 78% of them seen just once. The receptor was isolated from a woman between 65 and 79 years old with acute or convalescent COVID-19. This chain connects TRBV10-3 to TRBJ2-5; 8 bases agree with TRBD2. The sample was peripheral blood. In DNA form, the CDR3 reads TGTGCCATCAGTACACCGACGGGGGGGCAAGAGACCCAGTACTTC. It translates to CAISTPTGGQETQYF.